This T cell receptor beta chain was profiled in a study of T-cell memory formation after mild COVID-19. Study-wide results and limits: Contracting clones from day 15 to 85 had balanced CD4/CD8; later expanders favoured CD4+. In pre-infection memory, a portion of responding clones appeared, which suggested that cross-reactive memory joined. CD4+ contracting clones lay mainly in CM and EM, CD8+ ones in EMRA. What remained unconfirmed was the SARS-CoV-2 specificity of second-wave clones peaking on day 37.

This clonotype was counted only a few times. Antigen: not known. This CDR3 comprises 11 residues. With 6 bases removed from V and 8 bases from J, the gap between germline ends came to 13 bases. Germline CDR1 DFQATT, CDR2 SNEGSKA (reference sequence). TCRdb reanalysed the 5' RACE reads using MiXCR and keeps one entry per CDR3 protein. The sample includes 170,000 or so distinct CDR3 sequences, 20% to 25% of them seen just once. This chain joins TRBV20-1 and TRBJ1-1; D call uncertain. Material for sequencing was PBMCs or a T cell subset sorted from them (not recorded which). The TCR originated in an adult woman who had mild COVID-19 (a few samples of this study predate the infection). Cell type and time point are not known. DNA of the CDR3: TGCAGTGCCCCGCGGATCACGGAAGCTTTCTTT. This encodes CSAPRITEAFF.